This is a list of T cell receptor beta chains from one sample in a study of CD8 T cells in ankylosing spondylitis. Each CDR3 protein is one row after TCRdb ran MiXCR on the 5' RACE reads. Of about 150,000 distinct CDR3 sequences in the sample, under 45% were seen once. Sequenced sample: synovial fluid, either unsorted or a sorted T cell fraction (not recorded which). Receptor source: a male donor with ankylosing spondylitis. CDR3s include the opening cysteine and the closing phenylalanine or tryptophan. Each record gives: D gene, J gene, clone size, V gene, CDR3 protein, CDR3 DNA. A D gene is named only where the DNA matches it firmly. A clone size is listed for some rows: how often the clone was seen (once, few, many), or a class if it is expanded.

d_gene: TRBD1
j_gene: TRBJ2-7
abundance: -
v_gene: TRBV5-1
CDR3aa: CASSLSSQGIHEQYF
CDR3nt: TGCGCCAGCAGCTTGAGTTCACAGGGGATCCACGAGCAGTACTTC

d_gene: TRBD2
j_gene: TRBJ2-1
abundance: -
v_gene: TRBV7-8
CDR3aa: CASSFAGGPSNEQFF
CDR3nt: TGTGCCAGCAGCTTTGCGGGAGGGCCTAGCAATGAGCAGTTCTTC

d_gene: -
j_gene: TRBJ2-7
abundance: -
v_gene: TRBV28
CDR3aa: CASSYPQGYEQYF
CDR3nt: TGTGCCAGCAGTTATCCTCAGGGTTACGAGCAGTACTTC

d_gene: -
j_gene: TRBJ1-2
abundance: few
v_gene: TRBV7-9
CDR3aa: CASSFRGYGGYTF
CDR3nt: TGTGCCAGCAGTTTCAGGGGCTATGGTGGCTACACCTTC

d_gene: TRBD2
j_gene: TRBJ2-1
abundance: -
v_gene: TRBV15
CDR3aa: CATSRVASGSTEQFF
CDR3nt: TGTGCCACCAGCAGAGTGGCTAGCGGGAGTACTGAGCAGTTCTTC

d_gene: -
j_gene: TRBJ2-5
abundance: -
v_gene: TRBV4-3
CDR3aa: CASSQGGTVGETQYF
CDR3nt: TGCGCCAGCAGCCAAGGAGGCACCGTGGGGGAGACCCAGTACTTC

d_gene: -
j_gene: TRBJ2-2
abundance: few
v_gene: TRBV7-9
CDR3aa: CASSDTGGDAGELFF
CDR3nt: TGTGCCAGCAGTGACACGGGCGGGGATGCCGGGGAGCTGTTTTTT

d_gene: -
j_gene: TRBJ2-1
abundance: few
v_gene: TRBV20-1
CDR3aa: CSASQGPANEQFF
CDR3nt: TGCAGTGCCAGTCAGGGGCCGGCCAATGAGCAGTTCTTC

d_gene: -
j_gene: TRBJ2-2
abundance: -
v_gene: TRBV7-9
CDR3aa: CASSLMGPGTGELFF
CDR3nt: TGTGCCAGCAGCTTGATGGGGCCTGGGACCGGGGAGCTGTTTTTT

d_gene: TRBD1
j_gene: TRBJ2-2
abundance: -
v_gene: TRBV5-6
CDR3aa: CASSLAPGTAGVTGELFF
CDR3nt: TGTGCCAGCAGCTTGGCCCCTGGGACAGCCGGCGTAACCGGGGAGCTGTTTTTT

d_gene: TRBD2
j_gene: TRBJ2-1
abundance: -
v_gene: TRBV28
CDR3aa: CASSLCIMVGGSGSYNEQFF
CDR3nt: TGTGCCAGCAGTTTATGCATAATGGTGGGCGGGAGTGGGTCCTACAATGAGCAGTTCTTC

d_gene: -
j_gene: TRBJ2-1
abundance: few
v_gene: TRBV6-1
CDR3aa: CASSGLATLFDNEQFF
CDR3nt: TGTGCCAGCAGTGGTTTGGCAACACTGTTCGACAATGAGCAGTTCTTC

d_gene: -
j_gene: TRBJ2-7
abundance: few
v_gene: TRBV7-9
CDR3aa: CASSSPTDLTSYEQYF
CDR3nt: TGTGCCAGCAGCTCTCCGACAGACCTAACATCCTACGAGCAGTACTTC

d_gene: -
j_gene: TRBJ2-1
abundance: few
v_gene: TRBV12-3/TRBV12-4
CDR3aa: CASSWASTLHEQFF
CDR3nt: TGTGCCAGCAGTTGGGCTAGCACCCTCCATGAGCAGTTCTTC

d_gene: -
j_gene: TRBJ2-7
abundance: once
v_gene: TRBV6-2/TRBV6-3
CDR3aa: CASSHPFTGYEQYF
CDR3nt: TGTGCCAGCAGTCACCCGTTCACAGGGTACGAGCAGTACTTC

d_gene: TRBD2
j_gene: TRBJ2-3
abundance: many
v_gene: TRBV3-1
CDR3aa: CASGGLAGVCITDTQYF
CDR3nt: TGTGCCAGCGGGGGACTAGCGGGAGTGTGCATCACAGATACGCAGTATTTT

d_gene: TRBD2
j_gene: TRBJ2-1
abundance: -
v_gene: TRBV10-3
CDR3aa: CATETRRLAGGRDEQFF
CDR3nt: TGTGCCACCGAAACCAGACGACTAGCGGGAGGTAGGGATGAGCAGTTCTTC

d_gene: -
j_gene: TRBJ1-1
abundance: -
v_gene: TRBV2
CDR3aa: CASRVRSIF
CDR3nt: TGTGCCAGCAGGGTTAGGAGTATCTTT

d_gene: -
j_gene: TRBJ2-1
abundance: -
v_gene: TRBV28
CDR3aa: CASSTGFHEQFF
CDR3nt: TGTGCCAGCAGCACGGGGTTCCATGAGCAGTTCTTC

d_gene: -
j_gene: TRBJ1-5
abundance: once
v_gene: TRBV12-3/TRBV12-4
CDR3aa: CASSMRGNQPQHF
CDR3nt: TGTGCCAGCAGTATGAGGGGCAATCAGCCCCAGCATTTT

d_gene: -
j_gene: TRBJ1-2
abundance: -
v_gene: TRBV11-2
CDR3aa: CASSLYWGDYGYTF
CDR3nt: TGTGCCAGCAGCTTATACTGGGGCGATTATGGCTACACCTTC

d_gene: TRBD2
j_gene: TRBJ2-1
abundance: many
v_gene: TRBV12-3/TRBV12-4
CDR3aa: CASSLTTSAGNEQFF
CDR3nt: TGTGCCAGCAGTTTAACGACTAGCGCTGGCAATGAGCAGTTCTTC

d_gene: TRBD2
j_gene: TRBJ2-1
abundance: -
v_gene: TRBV13
CDR3aa: CASSSREGNSYNEQFF
CDR3nt: TGTGCCAGCAGCTCGAGGGAGGGGAACTCCTACAATGAGCAGTTCTTC

d_gene: -
j_gene: TRBJ2-7
abundance: -
v_gene: TRBV20-1
CDR3aa: CSASPGHYEQYF
CDR3nt: TGCAGTGCTAGTCCCGGGCATTACGAGCAGTACTTC

d_gene: TRBD1
j_gene: TRBJ1-2
abundance: -
v_gene: TRBV2
CDR3aa: CASTGGGYGYTF
CDR3nt: TGTGCCAGTACAGGGGGTGGCTATGGCTACACCTTC

d_gene: TRBD1
j_gene: TRBJ2-1
abundance: -
v_gene: TRBV29-1
CDR3aa: CSVDRGQVNNEQFF
CDR3nt: TGCAGCGTCGACAGGGGTCAGGTTAACAATGAGCAGTTCTTC